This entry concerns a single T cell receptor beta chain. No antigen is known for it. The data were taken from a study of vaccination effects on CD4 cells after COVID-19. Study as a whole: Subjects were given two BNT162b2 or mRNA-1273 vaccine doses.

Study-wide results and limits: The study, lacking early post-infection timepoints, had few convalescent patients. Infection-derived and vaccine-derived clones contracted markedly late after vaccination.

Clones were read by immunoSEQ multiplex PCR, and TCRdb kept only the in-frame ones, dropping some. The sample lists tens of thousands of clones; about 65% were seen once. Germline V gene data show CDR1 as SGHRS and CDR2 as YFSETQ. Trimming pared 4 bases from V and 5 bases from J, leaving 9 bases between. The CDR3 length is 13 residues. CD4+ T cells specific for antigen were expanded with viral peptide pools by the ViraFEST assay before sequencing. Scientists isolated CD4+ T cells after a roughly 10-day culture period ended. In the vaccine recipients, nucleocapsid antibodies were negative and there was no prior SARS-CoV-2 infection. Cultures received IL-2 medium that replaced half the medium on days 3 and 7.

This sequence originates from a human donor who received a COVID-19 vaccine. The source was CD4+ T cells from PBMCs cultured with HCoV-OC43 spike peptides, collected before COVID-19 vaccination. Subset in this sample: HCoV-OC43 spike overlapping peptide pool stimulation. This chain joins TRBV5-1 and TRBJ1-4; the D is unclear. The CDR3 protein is CASSIGPNEKLFF. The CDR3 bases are TGCGCCAGCAGCATCGGACCGAATGAAAAACTGTTTTTT.